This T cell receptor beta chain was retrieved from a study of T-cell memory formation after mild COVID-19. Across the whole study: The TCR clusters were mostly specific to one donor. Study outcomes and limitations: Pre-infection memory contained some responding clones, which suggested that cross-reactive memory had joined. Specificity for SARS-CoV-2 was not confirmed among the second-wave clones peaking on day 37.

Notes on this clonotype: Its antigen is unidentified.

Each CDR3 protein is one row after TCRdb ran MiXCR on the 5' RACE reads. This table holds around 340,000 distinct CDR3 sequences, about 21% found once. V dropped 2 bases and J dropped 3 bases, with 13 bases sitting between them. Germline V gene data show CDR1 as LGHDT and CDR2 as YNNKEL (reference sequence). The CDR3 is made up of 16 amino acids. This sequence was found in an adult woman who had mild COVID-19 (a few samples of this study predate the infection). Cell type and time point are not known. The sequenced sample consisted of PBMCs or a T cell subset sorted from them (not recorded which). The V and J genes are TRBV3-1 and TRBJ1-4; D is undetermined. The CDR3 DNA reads TGTGCCAGCAGCCAAATCGAAGGGTCCCCTAATGAAAAACTGTTTTTT. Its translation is CASSQIEGSPNEKLFF.